The clone carrying this T cell receptor beta chain was observed once. What it binds is not known. This sample is drawn from a study of cytomegalovirus exposure and HLA in healthy donors. The PCR made use of 60 Vbeta and 13 Jbeta primers. This table comes from immunoSEQ multiplex PCR, and its TCRdb copy is limited to in-frame clones, with some not included. The table includes around 100,000 clones, about 83% detected once. Broader study findings: Analyzed later, most CMV-associated TCR beta chains appeared HLA-restricted.

This TCR was sampled from a female donor in good health and CMV-seropositive. What was sequenced was PBMCs.

The CDR3 is CASSSSRNQPQHF. The CDR3, as DNA: TGTGCCAGCAGTTCCAGCAGGAATCAGCCCCAGCATTTT. This rearrangement joins TRBV27 to TRBJ1-5, with D unclear. With 4 bases removed from V and 4 bases from J, the gap between germline ends came to 8 bases. From germline, CDR1 is MNHEY and CDR2 SMNVEV (reference sequence). The CDR3 contains 13 residues.